These 14 T cell receptor beta chains share one sample of origin, sequenced in a study of human T cells and chemical hapten exposure. The time point is: patch test 3, about 24 weeks after DPC sensitization. Treatment described: therapeutic diphenylcyclopropenone sensitization with weekly scalp DPC. Sequencing started from total RNA isolated from unfractionated whole blood. TCRdb independently ran MiXCR on the RACE reads; one entry per CDR3 protein. Of around 40,000 distinct CDR3 sequences listed, approximately 11% are singletons. The material was whole blood, obtained in connection with sensitization to the hapten diphenylcyclopropenone (DPC). The receptors derive from a woman aged 40 to 49 with alopecia areata. Some clones in this sample may be carry-over from other donors' samples.

This clonotype came up a few times. The chain employs TRBV6-5 and TRBJ1-1; D unclear. The CDR3 is made up of 12 amino acids. CDR1 and CDR2 (germline): MNHEY, SVGAGI. Trimming took 0 bases from V and 7 from J, leaving 6 bases between them. The CDR3 loop is CASSYSTSEAFF. The CDR3 bases are TGTGCCAGCAGTTACTCAACGAGTGAAGCTTTCTTT.

This clonotype was seen many times. This sequence joins TRBV2 and TRBJ2-2; 8 bases are a match to TRBD1. CDR1 and CDR2 from the germline V gene are SNHLY and FYNNEI. V gave up 6 bases and J gave up 6 bases; unmatched junction bases: 9. CDR3 length equals 15 residues. In nucleotides, the CDR3 is TGTGCCAGCAGACGGGACAGGACGACGGCCGGGGAGCTGTTTTTT. Residues: CASRRDRTTAGELFF.

The table lists this clonotype with many counts. The rearrangement uses TRBV7-8 and TRBJ1-2; D not certain. The CDR3 is 11 amino acids. Trimming took 3 bases from V and 8 from J, leaving 7 bases between them. Germline V gives CDR1 SGHVS, CDR2 FQNEAQ. Written as DNA, the CDR3 is TGTGCCAGCAGCTTTGACTCCGGCTACACCTTC. Protein product: CASSFDSGYTF.

This clonotype was counted ten times or more. The chain recombines TRBV3-1 with TRBJ2-5, with TRBD1 matching over 9 bases. The CDR3 spans 16 residues. With V trimmed by 3 bases and J by 1 base, 6 bases remained unmatched. Germline V gives CDR1 LGHDT, CDR2 YNNKEL (reference sequence). CDR3 in amino acids: CASSQRGQGPQETQYF. As DNA, the CDR3 is TGTGCCAGCAGCCAGAGGGGACAGGGCCCCCAAGAGACCCAGTACTTC.

The chain couples TRBV7-2 to TRBJ2-2; 9 bases line up with TRBD1. The CDR3 has 15 amino acids. V gave up 2 bases and J gave up 6 bases; unmatched junction bases: 4. Germline CDR1 SGHTA, CDR2 FQGNSA. CDR3: CASSLLGQGAGELFF. CDR3 in DNA: TGTGCCAGCAGCTTATTGGGACAGGGTGCCGGGGAGCTGTTTTTT.

This clonotype has ten or more counts. V gene TRBV12-3 or TRBV12-4 combines with J gene TRBJ2-1; TRBD2 agrees at 10 bases. The CDR3 contains 14 residues. V lost 6 bases, J lost 6 bases, and 5 bases stayed unmatched. The CDR3 region is CASRKREGPNEQFF. The DNA of the CDR3 is TGTGCCAGCAGAAAGCGGGAGGGCCCCAATGAGCAGTTCTTC.

This clonotype was recorded many times. V is TRBV28 and J is TRBJ2-7, with a weak D call TRBD2 (6 bases). The CDR3 has 14 amino acids. V lost 1 base to trimming and J lost 0 bases, with 7 bases between them. Germline V gives CDR1 MDHEN, CDR2 SYDVKM. The CDR3 region has the DNA TGTGCCAGCAGTTTATTCGGGAGCTCCTACGAGCAGTACTTC. Protein sequence: CASSLFGSSYEQYF.

The chain combines TRBV28 with TRBJ1-2; D is perhaps TRBD1 (5 bases). CDR3 length: 14 amino acids. Trimming left V 4 bases short and J 3 bases short, with 12 bases between. Germline V lookup: CDR1 MDHEN, CDR2 SYDVKM. The CDR3 loop is CASSSGAEDYGYTF. CDR3 nucleotides: TGTGCCAGCAGTTCCGGGGCCGAAGACTATGGCTACACCTTC.

This clonotype was found many times. The CDR3 sequence is CASSQDQKTQYF. The CDR3, as DNA: TGCGCCAGCAGCCAAGATCAGAAGACCCAGTACTTC. This rearrangement joins TRBV4-1 to TRBJ2-5; D uncertain. CDR3 length equals 12 residues. The V gene's germline CDR1 is MGHRA and CDR2 YSYEKL. Between the trimmed V and J ends, which lost 0 bases and 6 bases, there was a span of 5 bases.

CDR3 sequence reads: CAISEEGRQRETQYF. CDR3 nucleotide sequence: TGTGCCATCAGTGAGGAAGGCCGTCAGCGAGAGACCCAGTACTTC. V and J are TRBV10-3 and TRBJ2-5; D gene unclear. The CDR3 runs 15 residues. Trimming shortened V by 2 bases and J by 4 bases, and 14 bases separated the two germline ends. In germline, CDR1 is ENHRY, CDR2 SYGVKD.

In its sample, this clonotype was seen a few times. The V gene is TRBV10-3, the J gene TRBJ1-5; D perhaps matches TRBD1 (5 bases). The V gene's germline CDR1 is ENHRY and CDR2 SYGVKD. Trimming took 4 bases from V and 1 from J, leaving 11 bases between them. CDR3 size: 15 residues. The CDR3 DNA reads as TGTGCCATCAGTGCCGTGGGGGAAAGCAATCAGCCCCAGCATTTT. Its protein is CAISAVGESNQPQHF.

Only a few counts were recorded for this clonotype. The genes are TRBV29-1 and TRBJ1-5; D possibly corresponds to TRBD1 (5 bases). V was clipped by 6 bases and J by 4 bases, with 13 bases between them. This CDR3 has 13 residues. Per the germline V gene, CDR1 is SQVTM and CDR2 is ANQGSEA. CDR3 in amino acids: CSVVDSGNQPQHF. DNA of the CDR3: TGCAGCGTGGTAGACAGCGGGAATCAGCCCCAGCATTTT. Full variable domain (rest looked up from reference TRBV29-1 and TRBJ1-5): SAVISQKPSRDICQRGTSLTIQCQVDSQVTMMFWYRQQPGQSLTLIATANQGSEATYESGFVIDKFPISRPNLTFSTLTVSNMSPEDSSIYLCSVVDSGNQPQHFGDGTRLSIL.

This clonotype occurred a few times. V usage is TRBV9 and J usage is TRBJ2-1; D call uncertain. Trimming took off 0 bases at V and 3 bases at J, with 4 bases between the two ends. CDR1 is SGDLS, CDR2 YYNGEE, per germline. The CDR3 totals 13 residues. DNA for the CDR3: TGTGCCAGCAGCGTAGTCAGCTACAATGAGCAGTTCTTC. Protein: CASSVVSYNEQFF.

V usage is TRBV4-1 and J usage is TRBJ2-3; TRBD2 might be the D (5 bases). This CDR3 spans 15 amino acids. The V and J ends lost 0 bases and 2 bases respectively, with 9 bases between them. Germline V CDR1 and CDR2: MGHRA, YSYEKL. CDR3 loop: CASSQEGLNTDTQYF. The CDR3 DNA reads TGCGCCAGCAGCCAAGAAGGACTGAACACAGATACGCAGTATTTT.